This T cell receptor beta chain was recorded in a study of human T cells and chemical hapten exposure (dated by TCRdb to 2020 to 2022). As for the study more broadly: For sensitization, 2% DPC in acetone was applied to an approximately 2 cm by approximately 2 cm area of upper inner arm skin. Throughout the approximately 24-week study period, patients were also given weekly therapeutic DPC doses on the scalp. Patch tests used Finn chambers with 0.01% DPC on the upper back, scored after 6 days by International Contact Dermatitis Research Group standards. Alopecia areata with under or over 50% scalp involvement, alopecia totalis and alopecia universalis were represented in the patient cohort, which was mostly female. Libraries were combined into a pool for sequencing, and differences in TCR yield between samples came mainly from small differences in library volumes within the pool. Peripheral blood TCR repertoire changes were tracked in vivo in alopecia patients during primary and secondary sensitization to the hapten diphenylcyclopropenone (DPC). Blood samples were taken from patients before sensitization (week 0) and at 2, 6 and about 24 weeks after DPC sensitization. Blood for TCR sequencing was provided by twenty-nine alopecia patients at one to four time points (pre-sensitization, 2, 6 and 24 weeks). The investigation overall reported the following: DPC sensitization did not change how many TCRs were above 1 in 1000 frequency, and no evidence was found of alterations in global repertoire structure. Alopecia, a presumed autoimmune disease, was present in all patients, so the immune response of the patients might differ from that of healthy individuals. The number of PT1 expanded TCRs positively correlated with patch test score, significant at thresholds 8, 16 and 32 but not 4. Significantly more large CDR3 similarity clusters were formed by expanded TCRs than by pre-sensitization or healthy control sets, consistent with antigen-driven responses. Repeated subsampling changed both the strength of the expansion versus patch-test correlation and the threshold at which the correlation became significant.

This clonotype was recorded many times. Its antigen remains unidentified. No base quality information exists; no much larger clone differs at one position. Library preparation used RACE. TCRdb names NextSeq 500 as the instrument used. During library preparation, unique molecular identifiers were attached to individual cDNA molecules so that TCRs could be counted quantitatively and reproducibly. From each blood RNA sample, both TCR alpha and TCR beta chains were sequenced. The study's processing was this. The median number of TCRs per sample was over 85,000, ranging from roughly 20,000 to 700,000. V, J and CDR3 annotation of the TCR reads was carried out using the Decombinator software suite. Every sample was subsampled to the same number of TCRs (28,000) for the PS versus PT1 abundance plots. Expanded TCRs were defined as absent before sensitization and observed at least eight times at the 2-week time point. TCRdb ran its own pipeline on the public reads, namely fastp trimming at Q25 and MiXCR clone calling, and kept in-frame beta chains. Each entry is one CDR3 protein sequence, shown with its most common DNA and genes. These V and J calls rely on TCRdb rather than the paper's analysis. Across this sample there are under 400,000 distinct CDR3 sequences, with 4.5% to 6% seen only once. 2% to 3% of the sample is held by the ten biggest clonotypes.

Trimming takes 2 bases from V and 5 bases from J, and the germline ends sit 15 bases apart. The CDR3 runs 15 amino acids, cysteine and phenylalanine included. Of the read, only the CDR3 DNA is kept; its 45 bases are in frame from base 1. According to the germline V gene, CDR1 reads MNHEY and CDR2 reads SVGAGI. The time point label on this specimen signifies: pre-sensitization, week 0. The sample's treatment or condition label is to be understood as: therapeutic diphenylcyclopropenone sensitization with weekly scalp DPC. Blood at each patch-test visit was drawn before the patch test was applied. Eligible patients were aged 18 to 70, diagnosed with alopecia, deemed suitable for DPC therapy, and excluded if pregnant. Total RNA was isolated from unfractionated whole blood collected in Tempus Blood RNA tubes.

In this chain, TRBV6-5 is recombined with TRBJ2-5, with the D gene call left open. Sequences were derived from whole blood, sampled in connection with sensitization to the hapten diphenylcyclopropenone (DPC). This receptor was identified in a woman aged 50 to 60 with alopecia areata. Some clones in this sample may be carry-over from other donors' samples. The DNA is TGTGCCAGCAGTTACCTCCCCGGGCTCGGGGAGACCCAGTACTTC. Its amino acids are CASSYLPGLGETQYF.